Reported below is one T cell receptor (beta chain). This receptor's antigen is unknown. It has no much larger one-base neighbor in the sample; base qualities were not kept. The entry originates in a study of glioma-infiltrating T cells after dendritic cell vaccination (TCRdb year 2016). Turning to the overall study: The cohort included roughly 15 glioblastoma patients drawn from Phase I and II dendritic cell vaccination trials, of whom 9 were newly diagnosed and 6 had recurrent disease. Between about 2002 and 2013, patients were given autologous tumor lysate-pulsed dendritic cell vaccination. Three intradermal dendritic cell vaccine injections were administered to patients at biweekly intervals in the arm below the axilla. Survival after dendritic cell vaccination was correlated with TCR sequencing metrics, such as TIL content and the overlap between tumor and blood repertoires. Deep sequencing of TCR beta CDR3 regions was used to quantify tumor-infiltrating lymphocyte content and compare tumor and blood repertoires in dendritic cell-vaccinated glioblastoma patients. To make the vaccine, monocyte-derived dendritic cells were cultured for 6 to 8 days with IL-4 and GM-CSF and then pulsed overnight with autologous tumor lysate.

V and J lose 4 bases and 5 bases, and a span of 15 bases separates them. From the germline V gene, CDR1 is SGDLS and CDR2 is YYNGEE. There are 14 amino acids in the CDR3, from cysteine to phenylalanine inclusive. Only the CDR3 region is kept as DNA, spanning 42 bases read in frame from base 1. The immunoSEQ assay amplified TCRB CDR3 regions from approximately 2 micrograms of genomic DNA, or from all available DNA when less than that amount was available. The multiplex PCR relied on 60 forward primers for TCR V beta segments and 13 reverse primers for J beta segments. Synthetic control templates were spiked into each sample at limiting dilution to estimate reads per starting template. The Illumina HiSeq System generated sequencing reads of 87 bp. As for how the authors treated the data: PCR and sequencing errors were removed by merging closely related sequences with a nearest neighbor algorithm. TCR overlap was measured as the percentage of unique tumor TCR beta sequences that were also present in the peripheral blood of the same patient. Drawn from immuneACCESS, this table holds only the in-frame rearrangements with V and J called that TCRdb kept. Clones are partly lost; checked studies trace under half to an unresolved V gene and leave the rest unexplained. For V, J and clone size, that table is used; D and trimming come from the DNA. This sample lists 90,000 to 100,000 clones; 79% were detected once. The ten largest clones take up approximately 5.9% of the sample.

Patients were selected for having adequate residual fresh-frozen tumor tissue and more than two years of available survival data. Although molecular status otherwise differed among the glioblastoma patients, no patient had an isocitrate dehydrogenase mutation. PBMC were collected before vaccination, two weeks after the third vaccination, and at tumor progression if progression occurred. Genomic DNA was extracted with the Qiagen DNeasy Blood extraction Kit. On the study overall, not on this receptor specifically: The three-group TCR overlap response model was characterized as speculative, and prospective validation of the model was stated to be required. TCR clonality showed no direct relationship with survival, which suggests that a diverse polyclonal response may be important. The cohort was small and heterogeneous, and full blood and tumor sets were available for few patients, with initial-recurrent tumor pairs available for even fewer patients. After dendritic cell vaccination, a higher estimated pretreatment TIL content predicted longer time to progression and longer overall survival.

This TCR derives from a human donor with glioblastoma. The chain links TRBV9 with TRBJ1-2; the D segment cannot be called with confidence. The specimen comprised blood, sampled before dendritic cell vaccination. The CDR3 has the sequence CASSPSRSGYGYTF. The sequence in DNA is TGTGCCAGCAGCCCTTCGAGATCCGGGTATGGCTACACCTTC.